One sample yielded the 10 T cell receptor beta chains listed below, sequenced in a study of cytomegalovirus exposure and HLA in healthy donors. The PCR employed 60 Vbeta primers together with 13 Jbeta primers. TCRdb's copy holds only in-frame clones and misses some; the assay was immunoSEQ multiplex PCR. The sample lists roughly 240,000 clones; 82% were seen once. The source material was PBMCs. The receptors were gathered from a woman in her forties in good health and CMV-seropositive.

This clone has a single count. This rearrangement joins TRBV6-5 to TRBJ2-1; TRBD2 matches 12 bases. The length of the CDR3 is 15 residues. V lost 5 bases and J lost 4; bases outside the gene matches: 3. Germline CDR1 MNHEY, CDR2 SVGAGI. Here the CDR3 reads CASSTSGGLYNEQFF. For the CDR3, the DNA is TGTGCCAGCAGTACTAGCGGGGGGCTTTACAATGAGCAGTTCTTC.

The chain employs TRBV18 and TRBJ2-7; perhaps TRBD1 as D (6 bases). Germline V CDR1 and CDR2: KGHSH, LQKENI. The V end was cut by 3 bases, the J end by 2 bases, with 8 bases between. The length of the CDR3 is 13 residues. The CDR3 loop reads CASSPTGTYEQYF. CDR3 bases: TGTGCCAGCTCACCGACAGGTACCTACGAGCAGTACTTC.

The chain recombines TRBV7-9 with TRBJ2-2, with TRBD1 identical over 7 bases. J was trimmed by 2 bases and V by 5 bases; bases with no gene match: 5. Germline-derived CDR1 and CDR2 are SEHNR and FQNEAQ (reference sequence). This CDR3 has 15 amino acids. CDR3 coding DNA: TGTGCCAGCAGCACCAGACAGGGAAACACCGGGGAGCTGTTTTTT. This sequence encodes CASSTRQGNTGELFF. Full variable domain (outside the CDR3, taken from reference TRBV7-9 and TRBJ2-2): DTGVSQNPRHKITKRGQNVTFRCDPISEHNRLYWYRQTLGQGPEFLTYFQNEAQLEKSRLLSDRFSAERPKGSFSTLEIQRTEQGDSAMYLCASSTRQGNTGELFFGEGSRLTVL.

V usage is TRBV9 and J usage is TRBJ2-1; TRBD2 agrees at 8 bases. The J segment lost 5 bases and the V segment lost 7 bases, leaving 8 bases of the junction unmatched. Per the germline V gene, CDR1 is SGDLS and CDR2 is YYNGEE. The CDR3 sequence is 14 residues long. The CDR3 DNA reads TGTGCCAGCGGGGAGGGACTAGGCAACAATGAGCAGTTCTTC. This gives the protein CASGEGLGNNEQFF. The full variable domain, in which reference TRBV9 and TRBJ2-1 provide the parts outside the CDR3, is DSGVTQTPKHLITATGQRVTLRCSPRSGDLSVYWYQQSLDQGLQFLIQYYNGEERAKGNILERFSAQQFPDLHSELNLSSLELGDSALYFCASGEGLGNNEQFFGPGTRLTVL.

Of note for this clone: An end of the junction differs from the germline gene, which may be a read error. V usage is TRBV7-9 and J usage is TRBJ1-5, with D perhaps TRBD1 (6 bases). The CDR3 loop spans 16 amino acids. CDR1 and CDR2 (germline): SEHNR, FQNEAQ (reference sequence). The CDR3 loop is CSSSLVGGPVNQPQHF. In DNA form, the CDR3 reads TGTTCCAGCAGCTTAGTAGGGGGACCAGTTAATCAGCCCCAGCATTTT.

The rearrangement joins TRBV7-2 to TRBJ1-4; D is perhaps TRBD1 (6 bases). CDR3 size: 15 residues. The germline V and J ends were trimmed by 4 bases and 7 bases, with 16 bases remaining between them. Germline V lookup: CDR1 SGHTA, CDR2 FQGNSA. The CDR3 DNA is TGTGCCAGCAGCTACCAACAGGGTTCCGTTGAAAAACTGTTTTTT. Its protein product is CASSYQQGSVEKLFF.

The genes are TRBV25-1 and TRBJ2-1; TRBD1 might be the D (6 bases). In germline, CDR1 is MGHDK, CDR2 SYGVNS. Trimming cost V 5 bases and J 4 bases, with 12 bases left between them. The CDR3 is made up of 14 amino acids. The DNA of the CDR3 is TGTGCCAGCAGTACCCGGACAGAATACAATGAGCAGTTCTTC. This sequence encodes CASSTRTEYNEQFF.

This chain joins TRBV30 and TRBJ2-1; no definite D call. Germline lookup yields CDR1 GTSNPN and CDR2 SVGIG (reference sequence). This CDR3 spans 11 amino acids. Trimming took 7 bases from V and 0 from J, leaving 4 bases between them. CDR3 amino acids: CAFGSYNEQFF. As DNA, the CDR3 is TGTGCCTTCGGCTCCTACAATGAGCAGTTCTTC.

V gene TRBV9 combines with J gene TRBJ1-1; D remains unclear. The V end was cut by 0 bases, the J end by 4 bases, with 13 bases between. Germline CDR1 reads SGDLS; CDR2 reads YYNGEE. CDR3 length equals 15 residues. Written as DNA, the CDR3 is TGTGCCAGCAGCGTAGAGGGAGCTGTTACCACTGAAGCTTTCTTT. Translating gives CASSVEGAVTTEAFF.

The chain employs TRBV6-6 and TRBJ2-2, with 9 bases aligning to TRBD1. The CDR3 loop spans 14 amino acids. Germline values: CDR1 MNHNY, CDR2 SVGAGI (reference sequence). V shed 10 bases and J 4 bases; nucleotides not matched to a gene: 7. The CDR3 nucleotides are TGTGCCACATCCGGGACAGGGCTCACCGGGGAGCTGTTTTTT. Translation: CATSGTGLTGELFF.